A single TCR beta chain is shown here with its context. This specimen comes from a study of blood T cell repertoires in COVID-19. Germline V gene lookup returns CDR1 MNHEY and CDR2 SVGAGI. Germline trimming cut 6 bases from V and 7 bases from J; bases unmatched to any gene: 8. The CDR3 runs to 13 residues. Participant reports of clinical history set cohort assignment. In the authors' methods: How many nucleated cells were present was estimated from reference gene primer amplification. The protocol was immunoSEQ multiplex PCR, while the TCRdb copy is restricted to in-frame clones and leaves out a portion. That table gives V, J and clone size, and the DNA gave D and trimming. The table includes 400,000 to 450,000 clones, 90% detected once.

Sequencing was performed on PBMCs or T cells enriched from blood (not recorded which). The V and J genes are TRBV6-5 and TRBJ1-2; 7 bases match TRBD1. This sequence originates from a man younger than 30 who had recovered from COVID-19. CDR3 residues: CASRATGMVGYTF. CDR3 nucleotide sequence: TGTGCCAGCAGGGCGACAGGGATGGTTGGCTACACCTTC.